This paragraph covers one TCR beta chain sequence. Measured with immunoSEQ multiplex PCR; TCRdb has only the in-frame clones, and not every one. Here the sample spans some 190,000 clones, over 75% being singletons. This entry comes from a study of blood T cell repertoires in COVID-19. Study overall: Specimens from acute and convalescent COVID-19 originated in the United States, Italy and Spain. Sources were T cells, B-cell-depleted T cells, or PBMCs; the material itself was cDNA or gDNA.

V gave up 7 bases and J gave up 6 bases; unmatched junction bases: 8. Germline values: CDR1 SGDLS, CDR2 YYNGEE. The CDR3 consists of 14 residues. The rearrangement joins TRBV9 to TRBJ2-1, with 9 nucleotides matching TRBD2. The sample was peripheral blood. This sequence was found in a woman in her forties or fifties with acute or convalescent COVID-19. Here the CDR3 reads CASDAGGLSNEQFF. The CDR3 nucleotides are TGTGCCAGCGATGCGGGGGGGCTCTCCAATGAGCAGTTCTTC.